This T cell receptor (beta chain) was identified during a study of T cells in Graves' hyperthyroidism and ophthalmopathy. The CDR3 consists of 11 residues. The germline gives CDR1 SQVTM, CDR2 ANQGSEA. This clonotype was seen a handful of times. The junction departs from the called germline gene at one end, perhaps through a read error. RNA transcripts yielded amplified TCR beta CDR3 regions. First-round RT-PCR of the TCR CDR3 relied on the HTBI primer set. MiXCR was run by TCRdb on the multiplex PCR reads, yielding one entry per CDR3 protein. The sample lists roughly 700,000 distinct CDR3 sequences, around 15% seen once, with 10% in the top ten.

This TCR derives from a woman younger than 35 with Graves' hyperthyroidism. Sequencing was carried out using blood. The chain couples TRBV29-1 to TRBJ2-7; D unresolved. Written as DNA, the CDR3 is TGCGGCGTTGAAATAAGGGCTGAGCAGTACTTC. This translates into CGVEIRAEQYF.